This is a list of T cell receptor beta chains from one sample in a study of Graves' ophthalmopathy and Graves' hyperthyroidism. Using its own MiXCR run on the multiplex PCR reads, TCRdb lists one record per CDR3 protein. This sample has almost 750,000 distinct CDR3 sequences, with 35% to 50% found just once. Sequenced sample: peripheral blood. These TCRs come from an adult man with Graves' ophthalmopathy. Both conserved end residues are part of each CDR3. D genes are given only for firm matches. Not all rows give a size; the values are once, few, many and, for expanded clones, a class.

J | D | V | size | length | CDR3 | DNA
TRBJ2-7 | . | TRBV6-5 | few | 13 | CASMGPLSYEQYF | TGTGCCAGCATGGGACCGCTCTCCTACGAGCAGTACTTC
TRBJ1-3 | . | TRBV7-2 | once | 15 | CVSSPLESAGNTIYF | TGTGTCAGCAGCCCCCTAGAGAGCGCTGGAAACACCATATATTTT
TRBJ1-1 | . | TRBV30 | . | 14 | CAWSLRLRNTEAFF | TGTGCCTGGAGTCTTCGACTGCGGAACACTGAAGCTTTCTTT
TRBJ2-5 | TRBD2 | TRBV7-8 | many | 14 | CASNRVAGGETQYF | TGTGCCAGCAACCGGGTCGCGGGGGGAGAGACCCAGTACTTC
TRBJ1-5 | . | TRBV28 | few | 13 | CASSLPRAQPQHF | TGTGCCAGCAGTCTCCCCCGAGCTCAGCCCCAGCATTTT
TRBJ1-5 | . | TRBV20-1 | few | 16 | CSASPLDIDSNQPQHF | TGCAGTGCTAGCCCGTTGGACATAGATAGCAATCAGCCCCAGCATTTT
TRBJ1-2 | . | TRBV4-2 | few | 16 | CASSQGLTGGGYGYTF | TGTGCCAGCAGCCAAGGATTGACAGGAGGAGGGTATGGCTACACCTTC
TRBJ1-5 | . | TRBV19 | many | 11 | CASSRGKAQHF | TGTGCCAGTAGTAGGGGCAAAGCCCAGCATTTT
TRBJ1-2 | . | TRBV10-1 | many | 14 | CASRVPPIHYGYTF | TGCGCCAGCAGAGTCCCTCCCATTCACTATGGCTACACCTTC
TRBJ2-7 | . | TRBV7-2 | . | 14 | CASSYEQGGYEQYF | TGTGCCAGCAGTTACGAGCAGGGGGGCTACGAGCAGTACTTC
TRBJ1-1 | . | TRBV5-1 | many | 14 | CASSLAVMNTEAFF | TGCGCCAGCAGCTTGGCCGTCATGAACACTGAAGCTTTCTTT
TRBJ1-6 | TRBD1 | TRBV10-1 | . | 12 | CARGQGDSPLHF | TGCGCCAGAGGACAGGGGGATTCACCCCTCCACTTT
TRBJ1-1 | . | TRBV6-1 | few | 14 | CASSELYRRTEAFF | TGTGCCAGCAGTGAACTTTACAGGAGGACTGAAGCTTTCTTT
TRBJ2-7 | TRBD1 | TRBV14 | few | 15 | CASSPLNGQGHEQYF | TGTGCCAGCAGCCCATTGAACGGACAGGGCCACGAGCAGTACTTC
TRBJ1-1 | . | TRBV24-1 | many | 12 | CATSDPDSEAFF | TGTGCCACCAGTGACCCGGACTCGGAGGCTTTCTTT
TRBJ2-5 | . | TRBV25-1 | . | 14 | CASSLQGPVQTQYF | TGTGCCAGCAGTTTGCAGGGCCCAGTGCAGACCCAGTACTTC
TRBJ2-7 | TRBD1 | TRBV20-1 | few | 13 | CSAGDRGGYEQYF | TGCAGTGCTGGTGACAGGGGAGGATACGAGCAGTACTTC
TRBJ2-7 | . | TRBV25-1 | few | 14 | CASSLSDRAYEQYF | TGTGCCAGCAGTTTGTCCGACAGAGCCTACGAGCAGTACTTC
TRBJ2-2 | . | TRBV25-1 | . | 13 | CASLRQSTGELFF | TGTGCCAGCTTGCGACAGAGCACCGGGGAGCTGTTTTTT
TRBJ2-2 | . | TRBV29-1 | . | 15 | CSVESSGVGGGELFF | TGCAGCGTTGAATCTTCCGGGGTAGGGGGCGGGGAGCTGTTTTTT
TRBJ1-5 | TRBD1 | TRBV2 | . | 15 | CACSAGTGGNQPQHF | TGTGCCTGCAGTGCTGGGACAGGGGGCAATCAGCCCCAGCATTTT
TRBJ2-6 | . | TRBV12-3/TRBV12-4 | few | 17 | CASSLGVNPLGANVLTF | TGTGCCAGCAGTTTAGGTGTTAACCCGCTCGGGGCCAACGTCCTGACTTTC
TRBJ1-1 | . | TRBV10-3 | . | 15 | CAISDRLGGDTEAFF | TGTGCCATCTCCGACAGGCTGGGGGGGGACACTGAAGCTTTCTTT
TRBJ2-3 | TRBD2 | TRBV7-2 | . | 16 | CASSLGPAGGEDTQYF | TGTGCCAGCAGCTTAGGGCCAGCGGGGGGAGAAGATACGCAGTATTTT
TRBJ2-2 | . | TRBV7-9 | few | 13 | CASSYGRTGELFF | TGCGCCAGCAGCTACGGACGGACCGGGGAGCTGTTTTTT
TRBJ1-5 | . | TRBV6-6 | . | 15 | CASSPTGHSNQPQHF | TGTGCCAGCAGTCCTACCGGACATAGCAATCAGCCCCAGCATTTT
TRBJ1-1 | . | TRBV20-1 | many | 12 | CSASVGETEAFF | TGCAGTGCTAGTGTTGGGGAGACTGAAGCTTTCTTT
TRBJ2-7 | . | TRBV4-2 | . | 15 | CASSQEHRTVYEQYF | TGTGCCAGCAGCCAAGAGCACAGGACTGTATACGAGCAGTACTTC